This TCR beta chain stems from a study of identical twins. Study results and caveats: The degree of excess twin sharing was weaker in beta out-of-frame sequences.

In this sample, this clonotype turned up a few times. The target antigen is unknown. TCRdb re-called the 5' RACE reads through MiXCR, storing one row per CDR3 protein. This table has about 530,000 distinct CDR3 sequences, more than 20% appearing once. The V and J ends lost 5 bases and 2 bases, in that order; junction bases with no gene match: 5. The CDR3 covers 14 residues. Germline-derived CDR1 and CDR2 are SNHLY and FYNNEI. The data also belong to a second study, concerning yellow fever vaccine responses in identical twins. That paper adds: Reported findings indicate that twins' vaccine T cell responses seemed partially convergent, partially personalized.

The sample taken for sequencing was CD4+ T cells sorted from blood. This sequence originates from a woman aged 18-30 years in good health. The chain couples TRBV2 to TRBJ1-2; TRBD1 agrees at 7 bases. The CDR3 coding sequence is TGTGCCAGCAGTCGGGACAGCAAGAACTATGGCTACACCTTC. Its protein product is CASSRDSKNYGYTF.